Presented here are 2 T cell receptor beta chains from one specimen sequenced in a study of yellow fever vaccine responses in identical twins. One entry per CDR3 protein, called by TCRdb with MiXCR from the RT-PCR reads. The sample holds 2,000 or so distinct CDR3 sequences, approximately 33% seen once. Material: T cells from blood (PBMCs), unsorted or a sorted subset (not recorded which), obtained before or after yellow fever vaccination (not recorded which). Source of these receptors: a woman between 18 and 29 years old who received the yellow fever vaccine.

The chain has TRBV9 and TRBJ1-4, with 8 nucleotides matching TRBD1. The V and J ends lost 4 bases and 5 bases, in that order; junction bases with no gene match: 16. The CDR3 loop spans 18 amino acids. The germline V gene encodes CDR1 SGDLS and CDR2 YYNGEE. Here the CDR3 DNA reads TGTGCCAGCAGCTCATCCCGACAGGGGAGCAAGGGGAATGAAAAACTGTTTTTT. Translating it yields CASSSSRQGSKGNEKLFF.

CDR3 in amino acids: CASSYSGQQYGYTF. Here the CDR3 DNA reads TGTGCCAGCAGTTATTCGGGACAGCAGTATGGCTACACCTTC. The chain couples TRBV27 to TRBJ1-2; 7 nucleotides agree with TRBD1. Per germline, CDR1 MNHEY and CDR2 SMNVEV (reference sequence). The CDR3 runs to 14 residues. The trim removed 4 bases at V and 5 bases at J, leaving 7 bases unmatched.